Detailed here is one TCR beta chain. This clonotype was detected many times. No cognate antigen has been identified for it. Base qualities are not recorded, but no much larger clone differs from it by a single base. From the germline V gene, CDR1 is LGHNT and CDR2 is FRNRAP. V and J are trimmed by 1 base and 2 bases, and the gene matches miss 11 bases of the junction. CDR3 length: 18 amino acids, cysteine to phenylalanine. CDR3 DNA is the only sequence kept; it has 54 bases, read in frame from the first base. These data belong to a study of breast tumors, draining lymph nodes, adjacent tissues (dated by TCRdb to the mid-2010s). Looking at the study overall: The study compared TCR beta repertoires across tumor, adjacent nontumor tissue and axillary lymph nodes from breast cancer patients. In human breast cancer, the study set out to assess how tumor, surrounding tissue and draining lymph node repertoires relate to one another and whether T cells might be exchanged between them. Here is what the overall study found, with its caveats: A scenario in which most tumor T cells derive from the lymph node and then expand within tumor tissue was judged to be consistent with the data. Tumor T-cell repertoires showed less diversity than lymph node repertoires and more diversity than nontumor tissue repertoires, and tumor T-cell repertoires showed preferential V and J gene usage. Tumor and nontumor tissue repertoires were significantly more similar in luminal-like than in basal-like breast cancer. The conclusion that tumor T cells originate in lymph nodes was presented as consistent with a hypothesis rather than as directly demonstrated.

Lymph node samples were obtained from the axillary draining lymph nodes of breast cancer patients. The sequencer listed for this sample is Illumina HiSeq 2000. TCR beta chain libraries were generated by multiplex PCR amplification. High-throughput sequencing was used to analyze the amplified TCR beta chain products. The public reads were quality trimmed at Q25 with fastp and then assembled into clones with MiXCR by TCRdb, keeping productive beta chains. When rows share a CDR3 protein, they turn into one entry using the most common DNA and genes. The sample table lists roughly 120,000 distinct CDR3 sequences, 20% of them with a count of one. Of the sample, 3.5% to 4.5% is held by the ten largest clones.

The sequenced material came from axillary lymph node tissue. This sequence uses TRBV12-5 and TRBJ1-5; TRBD1 fits 7 bases in the junction. This clonotype was obtained from a female donor with breast cancer. Some clones in this sample may be carry-over from other donors' samples. The CDR3 in this case is CASGLGRRGRRGNQPQHF. The DNA sequence is TGTGCTAGTGGTTTGGGAAGGAGGGGGCGAAGGGGCAATCAGCCCCAGCATTTT.